This T cell receptor (beta chain) was retrieved from a study of T cell repertoires in cytomegalovirus infection. About the study: It can be stated that public TCR beta signatures indicated CMV infection as well as a matching HLA type. Regarding the study as a whole: Ex vivo, HLA-C-restricted CMV-specific TCR beta clonotypes prevailed over the rest of the response.

The sample holds a few counts of this clonotype. Its antigen is still unknown. TCRdb ran MiXCR on the reads and lists one entry per CDR3 protein. Of around 250,000 distinct CDR3 sequences in the sample, 17% were seen once. V gave up 4 bases and J gave up 8 bases; unmatched junction bases: 10. The CDR3 covers 16 residues. Germline V gene data show CDR1 as LGHNA and CDR2 as YSLEER. The sequenced material came from CD8+ T cells from PBMCs. This TCR came from a human donor in good health (CMV status not recorded). Some clones in this sample may be carry-over from other donors' samples. The chain recombines TRBV4-3 with TRBJ1-6; 8 positions agree with TRBD1. The DNA for the CDR3 is TGCGCCAGCAGCCCCCGCGGACAGGGAACTTATTCACCCCTCCACTTT. Its protein product is CASSPRGQGTYSPLHF.